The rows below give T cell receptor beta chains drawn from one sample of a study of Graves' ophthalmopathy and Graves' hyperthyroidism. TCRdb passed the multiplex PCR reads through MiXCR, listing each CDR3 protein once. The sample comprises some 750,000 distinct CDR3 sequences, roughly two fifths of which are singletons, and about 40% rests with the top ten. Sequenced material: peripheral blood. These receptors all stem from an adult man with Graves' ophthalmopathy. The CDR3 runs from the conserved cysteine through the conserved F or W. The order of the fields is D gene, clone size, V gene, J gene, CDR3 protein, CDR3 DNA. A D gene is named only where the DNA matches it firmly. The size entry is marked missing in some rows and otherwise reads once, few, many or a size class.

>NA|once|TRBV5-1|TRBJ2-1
CASSQAGFPYNEQFF
TGCGCCAGCAGCCAGGCAGGATTCCCCTACAATGAGCAGTTCTTC
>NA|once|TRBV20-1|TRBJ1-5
CSARVTGRESRPQHF
TGCAGTGCTAGAGTCACTGGGCGGGAGAGCCGGCCCCAGCATTTT
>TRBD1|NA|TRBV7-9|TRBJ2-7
CASNRDRPYEQYF
TGTGCCAGCAACCGGGACAGGCCTTACGAGCAGTACTTC
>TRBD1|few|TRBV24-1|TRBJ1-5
CATKPFGQGAGQPQHF
TGTGCCACCAAACCCTTTGGACAGGGGGCTGGGCAGCCCCAGCATTTT
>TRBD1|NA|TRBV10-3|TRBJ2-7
CAISVDREGDEQYF
TGTGCCATCAGTGTGGACAGGGAAGGGGACGAGCAGTACTTC
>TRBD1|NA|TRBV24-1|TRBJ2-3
CVTSDGYRGRTDTQYF
TGTGTCACCAGTGATGGGTACAGGGGCCGCACAGATACGCAGTATTTT
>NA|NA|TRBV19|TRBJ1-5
CASNMWEGSDQPQHF
TGTGCCAGTAACATGTGGGAGGGTTCGGATCAGCCCCAGCATTTT
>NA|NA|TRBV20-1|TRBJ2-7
CGARDGPTYEQYF
TGCGGTGCTAGGGACGGGCCTACCTACGAGCAGTACTTC
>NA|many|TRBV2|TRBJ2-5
CASSERIGPRQETQYF
TGTGCCAGCAGTGAACGGATCGGACCACGCCAAGAGACCCAGTACTTC
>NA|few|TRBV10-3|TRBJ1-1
CASIAGGNTEAFF
TGTGCCAGCATCGCGGGAGGGAACACTGAAGCTTTCTTT
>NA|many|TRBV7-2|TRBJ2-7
CASSLASAGEQYF
TGTGCCAGCAGCTTAGCTTCTGCGGGGGAGCAGTACTTC
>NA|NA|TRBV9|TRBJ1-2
CASSAPLGGLNYGYTF
TGTGCCAGCAGCGCCCCCCTGGGGGGCCTGAACTATGGCTACACCTTC
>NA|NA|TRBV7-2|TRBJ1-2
CASSQAAGAYGYTF
TGTGCCAGCAGCCAAGCGGCAGGGGCCTATGGCTACACCTTC
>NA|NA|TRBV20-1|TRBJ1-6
CSANTDYNSPLHF
TGCAGTGCAAATACAGATTATAATTCACCCCTCCACTTT
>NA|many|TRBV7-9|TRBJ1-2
CASSDPLLTVTYGYTF
TGTGCCAGCAGCGATCCGCTCTTGACGGTTACCTATGGCTACACCTTC
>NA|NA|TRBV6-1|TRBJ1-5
CASSLTGPQHF
TGTGCCAGCAGTCTTACGGGGCCCCAGCATTTT
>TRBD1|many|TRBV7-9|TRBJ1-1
CASSTRDRGRDTEAFF
TGTGCCAGCAGCACCCGGGACAGGGGGAGGGACACTGAAGCTTTCTTT
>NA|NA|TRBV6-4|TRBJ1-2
CASKDSNYGYTF
TGTGCCAGCAAGGACTCTAACTATGGCTACACCTTC